This paragraph reports one TCR beta chain. The target antigen is unknown. The data originate from a study of cytomegalovirus exposure and HLA in healthy donors. Study-wide results and limits: The study flagged 150 to 200 TCR beta chains as cytomegalovirus-associated.

The donors were members of the 120-subject validation cohort (separate from the approximately 670-subject first cohort). The germline V gene has CDR1 SGHDT and CDR2 YYEEEE. V lost 4 bases to trimming and J lost 4 bases; unmatched junction nucleotides: 5. The CDR3 is 14 amino acids. This table comes from immunoSEQ multiplex PCR, and its TCRdb copy is limited to in-frame clones, with some not included. In the table there are some 170,000 clones, about 89% of which are singletons. V usage is TRBV5-6 and J usage is TRBJ2-5; TRBD2 agrees at 9 bases. The receptor was derived from a man between 18 and 35 years old in good health and CMV-seropositive. The specimen sequenced was PBMCs. CDR3 amino acids: CASSLGLARETQYF. The DNA of the CDR3 is TGTGCCAGCAGCCTCGGACTAGCGCGAGAGACCCAGTACTTC.